Included here is one T cell receptor beta chain sequence, with context. Its antigen remains unidentified. No base-level quality is on record; no much larger clone is a single base apart. Reading the label with the study, this specimen's time point is: progressive disease on ibrutinib. Roughly 1.8 micrograms of genomic DNA were extracted from cryopreserved PBMCs for TCR beta library preparation. High-throughput TCR beta sequencing was performed on longitudinal blood samples from CLL patients receiving ibrutinib monotherapy. Patients were enrolled in a phase 2 open-label single-center ibrutinib monotherapy trial. A MiSeq instrument was used for deep resolution sequencing, which targeted depths ranging from 1 in 1 million up to 1 in 200,000 T cells, with coverage averaging 10x for each clonotype. The immunoSEQ hsTCRB Kit was used to generate TCR beta libraries. The paper's processing steps were these. Data were analyzed with ImmunoSEQ Data Assistant and ImmunoSEQ Analyzer, with V, D and J genes assigned per IMGT definitions. Clonality, with values ranging from 0 to 1, was calculated as one minus the normalized Shannon entropy of productive rearrangement frequencies. Only overrepresented clonotypes making up at least 0.05% of each patient's repertoire were included in the public clonotype analysis. Repertoires from 10 to 15 age-matched healthy donors in immuneACCESS were used as clonality controls. TCRdb retrieved this table from immuneACCESS and kept in-frame rearrangements only. Not all clones are present; in checked studies, unresolved V genes account for under half, and no reason is known for the remainder. The D gene and trimming were derived from the DNA, and the V and J assignments and clone size from that table. A total of about 300,000 clones appear in this sample, approximately 76% of them only once. The leading ten clones occupy approximately 5.1% of the sample.

After removal of 1 base from V and 2 bases from J, the junction retains 2 bases not matched to a gene. The germline V gene gives CDR1 as MDHEN and CDR2 as SYDVKM. Measured from the cysteine to the phenylalanine, the CDR3 is 16 residues long. Only CDR3 DNA remains: 48 bases, in frame from the first base. This sample stems from a study of cytotoxic CD8 clonotypes in ibrutinib-treated CLL (dated by TCRdb to about 2021). Background for the entire study: The cohort included more than 14 treatment-naive and about a dozen relapsed/refractory patients; 17 to 18 were IGHV unmutated. Samples at response were collected after a median of about 11 months of treatment, with a range of about 6 to 40 months. Of the roughly 79 people in the trial, approximately 24 had longitudinal samples available. An average of around 260,000 productive templates and some 99,000 productive rearrangements was obtained per sample. Cryopreserved peripheral blood mononuclear cells were collected at three points: before therapy, at response, and at either sustained remission or disease progression. All remission and progressive disease samples were collected while patients were still receiving ibrutinib. Partial responses were observed in about 25 patients and complete responses in 2; after a median follow-up of about 69 months, remission was maintained in around 14 patients and progression was observed in some twelve. The investigation overall reported the following: Sampling times were not matched between sustained-remission and progressing patients, and lymph node repertoires were not studied. Baseline clonality exceeded that of age-matched healthy donors and correlated strongly with circulating CD8+ T-cell counts. At ibrutinib response clonality went up, during sustained remission it held steady, and at progression it dropped back toward baseline. Public clonotypes were rare and either contracted or stayed stable during treatment, and the rise in clonality at ibrutinib response reflected the expansion of private clonotypes.

The starting material was PBMCs, obtained at disease progression, from a patient treated with ibrutinib. In this chain, TRBV28 is recombined with TRBJ2-1; TRBD2 agrees with 10 junctional bases. This TCR was sampled from a human donor with chronic lymphocytic leukemia. The CDR3 protein sequence reads: CASSLSGTSAYNEQFF. In nucleotides, the sequence is TGTGCCAGCAGTTTATCCGGGACTAGCGCCTACAATGAGCAGTTCTTC.